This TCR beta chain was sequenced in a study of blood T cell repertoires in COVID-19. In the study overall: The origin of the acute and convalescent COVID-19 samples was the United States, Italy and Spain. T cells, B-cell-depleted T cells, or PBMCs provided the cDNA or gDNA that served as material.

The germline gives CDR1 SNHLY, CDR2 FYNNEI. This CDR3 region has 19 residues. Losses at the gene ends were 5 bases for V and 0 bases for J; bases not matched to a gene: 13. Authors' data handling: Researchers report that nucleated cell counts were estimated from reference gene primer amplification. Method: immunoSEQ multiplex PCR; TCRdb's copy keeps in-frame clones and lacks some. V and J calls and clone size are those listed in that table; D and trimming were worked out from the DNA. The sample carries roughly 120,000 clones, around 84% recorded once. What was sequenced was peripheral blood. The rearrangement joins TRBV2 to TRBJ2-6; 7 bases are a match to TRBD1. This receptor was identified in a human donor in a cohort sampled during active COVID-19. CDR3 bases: TGTGCCAGCAGTTACAGGACCGGGACAGCGCGCTCTGGGGCCAACGTCCTGACTTTC. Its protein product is CASSYRTGTARSGANVLTF. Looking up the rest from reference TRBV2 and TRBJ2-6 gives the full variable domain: EPEVTQTPSHQVTQMGQEVILRCVPISNHLYFYWYRQILGQKVEFLVSFYNNEISEKSEIFDDQFSVERPDGSNFTLKIRSTKLEDSAMYFCASSYRTGTARSGANVLTFGAGSRLTVL.